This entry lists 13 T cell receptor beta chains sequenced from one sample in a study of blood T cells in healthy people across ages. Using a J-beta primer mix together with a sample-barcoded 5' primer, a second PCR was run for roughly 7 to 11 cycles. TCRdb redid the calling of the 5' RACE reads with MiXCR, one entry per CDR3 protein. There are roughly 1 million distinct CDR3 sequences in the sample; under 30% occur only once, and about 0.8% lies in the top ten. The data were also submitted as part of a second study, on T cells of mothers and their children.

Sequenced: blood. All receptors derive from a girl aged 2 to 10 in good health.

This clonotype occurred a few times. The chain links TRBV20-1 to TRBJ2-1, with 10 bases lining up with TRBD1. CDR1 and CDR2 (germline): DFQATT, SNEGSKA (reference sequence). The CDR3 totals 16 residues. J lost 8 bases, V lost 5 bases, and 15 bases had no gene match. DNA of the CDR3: TGCAGTGCTGACGTTCCCGGGACAGGGGCAAGGGATGAGCAGTTCTTC. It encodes CSADVPGTGARDEQFF.

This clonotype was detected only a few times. CDR3 sequence: CASSLVGTSGRMFSTKNIQYF. Written as DNA, the CDR3 is TGTGCCAGCAGCTTAGTCGGGACTAGCGGGAGAATGTTCAGTACCAAAAACATTCAGTACTTC. V and J are TRBV11-1 and TRBJ2-4; TRBD2 matches at 14 bases. Trimming cost V 1 base and J 2 bases; bases outside gene matches: 13. Germline V CDR1 and CDR2: SGHAT, FQDESV (reference sequence). There are 21 residues in the CDR3.

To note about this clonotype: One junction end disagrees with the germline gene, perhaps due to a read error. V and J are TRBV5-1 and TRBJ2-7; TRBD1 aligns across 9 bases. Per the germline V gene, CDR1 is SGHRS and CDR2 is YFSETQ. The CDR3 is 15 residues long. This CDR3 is CAGSLTGGGRYEQYF. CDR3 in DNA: TGCGCCGGCAGCTTAACAGGGGGCGGTCGATACGAGCAGTACTTC.

The DNA of the CDR3 is TGTGCCAGCAGCTTAGGGGCTGAGTACCAAGAGACCCAGTACTTC. This translates into CASSLGAEYQETQYF. V is TRBV7-9 and J is TRBJ2-5; no clear D gene. Trimming left V 1 base short and J 0 bases short, with 9 bases between. Germline assignment: CDR1 SEHNR and CDR2 FQNEAQ (reference sequence). The CDR3 length is 15 residues.

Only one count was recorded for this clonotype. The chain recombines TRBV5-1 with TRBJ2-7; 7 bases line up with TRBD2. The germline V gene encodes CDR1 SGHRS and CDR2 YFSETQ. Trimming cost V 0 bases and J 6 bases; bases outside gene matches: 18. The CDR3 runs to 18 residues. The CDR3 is CASSLDAWTSTRAGEQYF. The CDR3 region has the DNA TGCGCCAGCAGCTTGGATGCGTGGACTAGTACTCGGGCGGGCGAGCAGTACTTC.

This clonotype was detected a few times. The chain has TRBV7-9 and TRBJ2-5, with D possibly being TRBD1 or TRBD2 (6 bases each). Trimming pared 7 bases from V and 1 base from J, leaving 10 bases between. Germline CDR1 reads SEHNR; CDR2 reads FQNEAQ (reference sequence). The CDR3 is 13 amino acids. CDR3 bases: TGTGCCAGCAATCGGGGGCCCCAAGAGACCCAGTACTTC. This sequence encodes CASNRGPQETQYF.

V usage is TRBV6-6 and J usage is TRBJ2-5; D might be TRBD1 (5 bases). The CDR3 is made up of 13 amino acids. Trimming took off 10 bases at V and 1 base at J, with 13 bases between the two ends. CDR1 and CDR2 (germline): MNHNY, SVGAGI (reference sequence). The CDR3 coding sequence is TGTGCCACAGAAAAGGGGCTCCAAGAGACCCAGTACTTC. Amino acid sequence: CATEKGLQETQYF.

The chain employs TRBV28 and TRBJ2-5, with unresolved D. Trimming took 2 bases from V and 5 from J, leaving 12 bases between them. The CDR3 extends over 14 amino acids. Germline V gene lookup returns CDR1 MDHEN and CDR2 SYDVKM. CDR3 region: CASSLDPRLETQYF. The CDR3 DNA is TGTGCCAGCAGTTTAGATCCCCGCCTGGAGACCCAGTACTTC.

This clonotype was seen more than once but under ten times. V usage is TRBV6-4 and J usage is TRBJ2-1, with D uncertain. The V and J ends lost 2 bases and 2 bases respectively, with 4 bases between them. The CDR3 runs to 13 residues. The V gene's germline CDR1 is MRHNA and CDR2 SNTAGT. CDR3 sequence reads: CASSDLTYNEQFF. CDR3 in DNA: TGTGCCAGCAGTGACCTCACCTACAATGAGCAGTTCTTC.

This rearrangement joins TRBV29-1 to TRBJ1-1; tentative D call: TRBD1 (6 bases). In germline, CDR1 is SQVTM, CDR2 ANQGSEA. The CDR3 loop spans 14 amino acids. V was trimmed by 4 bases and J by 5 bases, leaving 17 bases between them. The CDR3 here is CSVAGGALGTEAFF. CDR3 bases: TGCAGCGTTGCCGGGGGCGCCCTGGGAACTGAAGCTTTCTTT. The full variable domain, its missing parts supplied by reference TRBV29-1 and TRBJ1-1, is SAVISQKPSRDICQRGTSLTIQCQVDSQVTMMFWYRQQPGQSLTLIATANQGSEATYESGFVIDKFPISRPNLTFSTLTVSNMSPEDSSIYLCSVAGGALGTEAFFGQGTRLTVV.

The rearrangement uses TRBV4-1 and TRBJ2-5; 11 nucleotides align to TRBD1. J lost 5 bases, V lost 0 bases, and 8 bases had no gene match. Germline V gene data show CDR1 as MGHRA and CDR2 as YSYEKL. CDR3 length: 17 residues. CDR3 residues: CASSQDTRDRGMETQYF. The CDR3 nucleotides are TGCGCCAGCAGCCAAGATACGCGGGACAGGGGGATGGAGACCCAGTACTTC.

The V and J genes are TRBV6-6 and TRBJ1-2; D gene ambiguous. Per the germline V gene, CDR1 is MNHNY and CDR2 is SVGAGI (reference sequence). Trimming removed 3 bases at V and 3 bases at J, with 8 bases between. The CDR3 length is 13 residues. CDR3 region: CASSYGEDYGYTF. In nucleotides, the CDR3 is TGTGCCAGCAGTTATGGGGAAGACTATGGCTACACCTTC.

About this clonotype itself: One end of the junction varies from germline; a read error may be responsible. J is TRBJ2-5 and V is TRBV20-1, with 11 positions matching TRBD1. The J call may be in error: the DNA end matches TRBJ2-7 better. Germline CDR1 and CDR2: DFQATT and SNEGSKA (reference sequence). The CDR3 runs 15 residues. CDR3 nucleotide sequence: TGCAGTGCCAGAGAGGGGACAGGGGGTAACGACGAGCAGTACTTC. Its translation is CSAREGTGGNDEQYF.